This T cell receptor beta chain was captured in a study of technical replicates of blood from a few donors. Clones were sequenced by immunoSEQ multiplex PCR, and TCRdb holds only the in-frame ones, with some missing. The sample consists of over 50,000 clones, over 90% of them appearing once. J gave up 4 bases and V 4 bases, and 5 bases lay outside the gene matches. CDR3 length equals 15 residues. Germline CDR1 reads LNHDA; CDR2 reads SQIVND (reference sequence). The TCR originated in a human donor in good health. Some clones in this sample may be carry-over from other donors' samples. The chain is built from TRBV19 and TRBJ1-5, with TRBD1 matching 9 bases. The sample consisted of PBMCs. For the CDR3, the DNA is TGTGCCAGTAGTACCGCAGGACAGGGGAATCAGCCCCAGCATTTT. Protein sequence: CASSTAGQGNQPQHF.